Each of the 24 T cell receptor beta chains below was sequenced from the same sample in a study of blood T cell repertoires in COVID-19. Sequencing was performed with immunoSEQ multiplex PCR; in TCRdb, only in-frame clones are kept and a portion is missing. The table shows about 50,000 clones, with 75% to 90% occurring only once. The material sequenced was peripheral blood. Receptors originate from a man aged 55-75 years with acute or convalescent COVID-19.

V gene TRBV9 combines with J gene TRBJ2-5, with 11 bases fitting TRBD2. V shed 2 bases, J shed 5 bases, and the junction held 5 bases outside the gene matches. This CDR3 region has 15 residues. Germline CDR1 reads SGDLS; CDR2 reads YYNGEE. The DNA for the CDR3 is TGTGCCAGCAGCGTTAGCGGGAGGGCCGAGGAGACCCAGTACTTC. The encoded protein is CASSVSGRAEETQYF.

This clone was detected ten times or more. Here the CDR3 reads CASTPETSSYTF. In DNA form, the CDR3 reads TGTGCCAGCACCCCCGAGACAAGTAGCTACACCTTC. V is TRBV2 and J is TRBJ1-2; D remains unclear. The CDR3 runs 12 residues. Per germline, CDR1 SNHLY and CDR2 FYNNEI. V was pared by 7 bases and J by 9 bases, with 15 bases between.

The chain uses TRBV7-9 and TRBJ2-4; 9 bases are shared with TRBD1. There are 14 residues in the CDR3. Germline-derived CDR1 and CDR2 are SEHNR and FQNEAQ (reference sequence). With V trimmed by 4 bases and J by 6 bases, 4 bases remained unmatched. The CDR3, as DNA: TGTGCCAGCAGCTCCGACAGGGGGACAAACATTCAGTACTTC. Its translation: CASSSDRGTNIQYF.

A single count supports this clone. The chain has TRBV21-1 and TRBJ1-5; TRBD1 is the table's D call, not checked against the DNA. TRBV21-1 is classified as a pseudogene. The CDR3 has 17 amino acids. The CDR3 DNA sequence: TGTGCCAGCAGCAAAGGGGGGGTACAGGGGGCAGGTCAGCCCCAGCATTTT. As protein: CASSKGGVQGAGQPQHF.

This chain joins TRBV12-1 and TRBJ1-6. TRBV12-1 is a pseudogene. The CDR3 consists of 15 residues. CDR3 residues: CASLPGGATNSPLHF. Written as DNA, the CDR3 is TGTGCCAGTCTCCCGGGGGGGGCGACTAATTCACCCCTCCACTTT.

This sequence joins TRBV24-1 and TRBJ2-2, with 8 bases lining up with TRBD2. Per germline, CDR1 KGHDR and CDR2 SFDVKD. The CDR3 is 15 residues long. Losses at the gene ends were 4 bases for V and 7 bases for J; bases not matched to a gene: 7. CDR3 in amino acids: CATSEQGLVSGELFF. DNA for the CDR3: TGTGCCACCAGTGAACAGGGACTAGTTAGCGGGGAGCTGTTTTTT.

This clone was observed a handful of times. The chain carries TRBV27 and TRBJ1-1, with unresolved D. The CDR3 contains 13 residues. Germline values: CDR1 MNHEY, CDR2 SMNVEV (reference sequence). The V end was cut by 2 bases, the J end by 1 base, with 5 bases between. CDR3 in amino acids: CASSLNGNTEAFF. CDR3 bases: TGTGCCAGCAGTTTAAACGGGAACACTGAAGCTTTCTTT.

V usage is TRBV5-4 and J usage is TRBJ2-7; tentatively, D is TRBD1 (5 bases). Germline assignment: CDR1 SGHNT and CDR2 YYREEE (reference sequence). There are 16 residues in the CDR3. The V gene lost 0 bases and the J gene lost 6 bases, with 19 bases spanning the gap. This CDR3 is CASSLGSGPLVSEQYF. CDR3 bases: TGTGCCAGCAGCTTGGGGTCAGGGCCGCTGGTTAGCGAGCAGTACTTC.

The chain has TRBV7-9 and TRBJ2-1; the match to TRBD1 covers 9 bases. Trimming at V came to 5 bases and at J to 4 bases, leaving 9 bases not matched to a gene. Germline loops: CDR1 SEHNR, CDR2 FQNEAQ (reference sequence). The CDR3 spans 16 residues. CDR3 DNA sequence: TGTGCCAGCAGCGCATCGCCCGGGACAGGGTACAATGAGCAGTTCTTC. Translating gives CASSASPGTGYNEQFF.

The rearrangement links TRBV30 to TRBJ2-3; TRBD2 matches at 10 bases. CDR3 length: 14 amino acids. V shed 5 bases and J 0 bases; nucleotides not matched to a gene: 2. Germline V gene lookup returns CDR1 GTSNPN and CDR2 SVGIG (reference sequence). CDR3 region: CAWGAGGSTDTQYF. Here the CDR3 DNA reads TGTGCCTGGGGAGCGGGAGGGAGCACAGATACGCAGTATTTT.

This clone appeared a single time. V is TRBV11-2 and J is TRBJ2-2; 12 bases line up with TRBD2. There are 17 residues in the CDR3. The germline V gene encodes CDR1 SGHAT and CDR2 FQNNGV. J was trimmed by 5 bases and V by 1 base; bases with no gene match: 5. CDR3: CASSLASGRAGTGELFF. CDR3 DNA: TGTGCCAGCAGCTTAGCTAGCGGGAGGGCCGGGACCGGGGAGCTGTTTTTT.

The chain employs TRBV6-2 or TRBV6-3 and TRBJ1-5, with 8 bases that match TRBD1. Unmatched junction bases numbered 7, after V lost 5 bases and J lost 1 base. The CDR3 has 16 amino acids. The germline V gene has CDR1 MNHEY and CDR2 SVGEGT. The DNA for the CDR3 is TGTGCCAGCAGTAGGGCACAGGGGGGAAGCAATCAGCCCCAGCATTTT. Residues: CASSRAQGGSNQPQHF.

This chain links TRBV2 with TRBJ1-6; TRBD1 might be the D (6 bases). The CDR3 length is 15 residues. Germline CDR1 is SNHLY and CDR2 is FYNNEI. Trimming took 8 bases from V and 2 from J, leaving 13 bases between them. As DNA, the CDR3 is TGTGCCAGCGCCGCCAGGGGACCCTATAATTCACCCCTCCACTTT. Its protein product is CASAARGPYNSPLHF.

This chain uses TRBV11-2 with TRBJ2-2, with a possible D match to TRBD2 (6 bases). This CDR3 contains 14 residues. The germline V and J ends were trimmed by 1 base and 5 bases, with 8 bases remaining between them. Germline CDR1 SGHAT, CDR2 FQNNGV. The DNA of the CDR3 is TGTGCCAGCAGCTTAGCTCGGGGGACCGGGGAGCTGTTTTTT. Its protein product is CASSLARGTGELFF. Supplemented by reference TRBV11-2 and TRBJ2-2, the full variable domain reads EAGVAQSPRYKIIEKRQSVAFWCNPISGHATLYWYQQILGQGPKLLIQFQNNGVVDDSQLPKDRFSAERLKGVDSTLKIQPAKLEDSAVYLCASSLARGTGELFFGEGSRLTVL.

V gene TRBV4-1 combines with J gene TRBJ1-5; a weak D match, TRBD1 (6 bases). V was clipped by 0 bases and J by 1 base, with 7 bases between them. This CDR3 has 15 amino acids. Germline V gene lookup returns CDR1 MGHRA and CDR2 YSYEKL. This CDR3 is CASSQDDRSNQPQHF. DNA of the CDR3: TGCGCCAGCAGCCAAGACGACAGGAGCAATCAGCCCCAGCATTTT.

This chain links TRBV4-1 with TRBJ2-7, with 13 bases matching TRBD2. The CDR3 spans 21 residues. V gave up 4 bases and J gave up 5 bases; unmatched junction bases: 23. Looked up from germline, CDR1 is MGHRA and CDR2 is YSYEKL. DNA of the CDR3: TGCGCCAGCAGCCCCACCCTGGGACATCCACTAGCGGGAGGGCCTCGGGACGAGCAGTACTTC. It codes for CASSPTLGHPLAGGPRDEQYF.

This chain joins TRBV18 and TRBJ2-1; 9 positions match TRBD2. The length of the CDR3 is 15 residues. The germline V gene encodes CDR1 KGHSH and CDR2 LQKENI. V was pared by 2 bases and J by 9 bases, with 8 bases of the junction left unmatched. CDR3 in DNA: TGTGCCAGCTCACCAAGCCTAGCGGGATTGGGTGAGCAGTTCTTC. As protein: CASSPSLAGLGEQFF.

The chain uses TRBV9 and TRBJ2-6, with D possibly being TRBD1 (6 bases). Germline-derived CDR1 and CDR2 are SGDLS and YYNGEE. V was shortened by 4 bases and J by 0 bases, with 17 bases between the two germline ends. This CDR3 is built from 18 residues. For the CDR3, the DNA is TGTGCCAGCAGCACTTGGGACATCAGGGGCTCTGGGGCCAACGTCCTGACTTTC. This sequence encodes CASSTWDIRGSGANVLTF.

The chain has TRBV18 and TRBJ2-7; 8 bases are a match to TRBD2. Losses at the gene ends were 5 bases for V and 6 bases for J; bases not matched to a gene: 9. The CDR3 length is 14 residues. The germline gives CDR1 KGHSH, CDR2 LQKENI. The CDR3 protein is CASSKTGGKGEQYF. For the CDR3, the DNA is TGTGCCAGCTCAAAAACGGGAGGGAAGGGCGAGCAGTACTTC.

V usage is TRBV30 and J usage is TRBJ2-7, with 9 bases aligning to TRBD2. Germline CDR1 reads GTSNPN; CDR2 reads SVGIG (reference sequence). J gave up 6 bases and V 2 bases, and 11 bases lay outside the gene matches. The CDR3 has 15 residues. The CDR3 DNA reads as TGTGCCTGGAGTAGACCGGGACTAGCTTTTGGCGAGCAGTACTTC. Its protein is CAWSRPGLAFGEQYF.

The rearrangement joins TRBV19 to TRBJ1-4; D unclear. The V and J ends lost 3 bases and 7 bases respectively, with 12 bases between them. The CDR3 contains 14 residues. Germline CDR1 and CDR2: LNHDA and SQIVND (reference sequence). This CDR3 reads CASSITWSGEKLFF. CDR3 coding DNA: TGTGCCAGTAGTATTACGTGGTCGGGTGAAAAACTGTTTTTT.

This sequence joins TRBV9 and TRBJ2-2; possibly TRBD1 for D (7 bases). The germline V gene has CDR1 SGDLS and CDR2 YYNGEE. Trimming took 0 bases from V and 7 from J, leaving 13 bases between them. This CDR3 is 15 amino acids long. The CDR3 here is CASSVARQGLGELFF. The CDR3 DNA sequence: TGTGCCAGCAGCGTAGCGAGACAGGGACTCGGGGAGCTGTTTTTT.

The V gene is TRBV16, the J gene TRBJ1-2, with D perhaps TRBD1 (6 bases). Trimming pared 4 bases from V and 0 bases from J, leaving 6 bases between. Germline CDR1 KGHSY, CDR2 FQNENV. The CDR3 covers 13 residues. CDR3 in DNA: TGTGCCAGCAGCCCAGGGGCTAACTATGGCTACACCTTC. The encoded protein is CASSPGANYGYTF. Looking up the rest from reference TRBV16 and TRBJ1-2 gives the full variable domain: GEEVAQTPKHLVRGEGQKAKLYCAPIKGHSYVFWYQQVLKNEFKFLISFQNENVFDETGMPKERFSAKCLPNSPCSLEIQATKLEDSAVYFCASSPGANYGYTFGSGTRLTVV.

The genes are TRBV7-9 and TRBJ2-1; the match to TRBD2 covers 7 bases. This CDR3 region has 17 residues. Germline values: CDR1 SEHNR, CDR2 FQNEAQ (reference sequence). V lost 2 bases, J lost 4 bases, and 11 bases stayed unmatched. The chain's CDR3 is CASSLLGRRGLYNEQFF. The CDR3 DNA is TGTGCCAGCAGCTTATTGGGCAGACGGGGACTATACAATGAGCAGTTCTTC. Complete variable domain (other parts from reference TRBV7-9 and TRBJ2-1): DTGVSQNPRHKITKRGQNVTFRCDPISEHNRLYWYRQTLGQGPEFLTYFQNEAQLEKSRLLSDRFSAERPKGSFSTLEIQRTEQGDSAMYLCASSLLGRRGLYNEQFFGPGTRLTVL.